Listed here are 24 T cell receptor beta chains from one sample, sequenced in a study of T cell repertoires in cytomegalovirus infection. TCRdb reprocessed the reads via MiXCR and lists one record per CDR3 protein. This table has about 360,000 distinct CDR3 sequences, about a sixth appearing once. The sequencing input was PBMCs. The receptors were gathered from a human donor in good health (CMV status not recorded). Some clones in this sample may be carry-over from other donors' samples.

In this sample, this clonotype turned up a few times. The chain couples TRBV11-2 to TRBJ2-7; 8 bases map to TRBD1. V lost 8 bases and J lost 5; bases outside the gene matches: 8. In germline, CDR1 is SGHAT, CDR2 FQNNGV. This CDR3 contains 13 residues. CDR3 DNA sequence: TGTGCCAGCGGGCAGGGGGCGCGTGACGAGCAGTACTTC. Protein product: CASGQGARDEQYF.

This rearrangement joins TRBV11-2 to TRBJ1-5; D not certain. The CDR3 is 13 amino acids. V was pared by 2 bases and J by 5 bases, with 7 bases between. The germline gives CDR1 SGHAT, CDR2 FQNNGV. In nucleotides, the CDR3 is TGTGCCAGCAGCTTAACCCTATATCAGCCCCAGCATTTT. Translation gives CASSLTLYQPQHF. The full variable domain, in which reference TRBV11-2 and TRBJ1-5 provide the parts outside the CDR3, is EAGVAQSPRYKIIEKRQSVAFWCNPISGHATLYWYQQILGQGPKLLIQFQNNGVVDDSQLPKDRFSAERLKGVDSTLKIQPAKLEDSAVYLCASSLTLYQPQHFGDGTRLSIL.

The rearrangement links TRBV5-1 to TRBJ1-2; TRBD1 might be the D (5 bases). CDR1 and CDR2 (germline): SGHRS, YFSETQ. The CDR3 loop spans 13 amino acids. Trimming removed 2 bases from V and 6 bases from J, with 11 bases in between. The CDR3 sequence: CASSFGHPDGYTF. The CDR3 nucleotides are TGCGCCAGCAGCTTCGGACATCCTGATGGCTACACCTTC.

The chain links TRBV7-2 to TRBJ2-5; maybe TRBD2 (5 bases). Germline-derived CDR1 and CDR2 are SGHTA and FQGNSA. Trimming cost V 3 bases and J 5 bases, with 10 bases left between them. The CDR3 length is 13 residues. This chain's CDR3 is CASSFWEFETQYF. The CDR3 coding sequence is TGTGCCAGCAGCTTTTGGGAGTTTGAGACCCAGTACTTC.

The CDR3 is CASSLASWTGDEQYF. In DNA, the CDR3 is TGTGCCAGCAGCTTGGCCTCGTGGACGGGGGACGAGCAGTACTTC. V usage is TRBV5-6 and J usage is TRBJ2-7; tentative D call: TRBD2 (6 bases). The ends were cut back, 0 bases at V and 5 bases at J, with 15 bases in the middle. The germline CDR1 and CDR2 sequences are SGHDT and YYEEEE. CDR3 size: 15 residues. Variable domain in full (rest from reference TRBV5-6 and TRBJ2-7): DAGVTQSPTHLIKTRGQQVTLRCSPKSGHDTVSWYQQALGQGPQFIFQYYEEEERQRGNFPDRFSGHQFPNYSSELNVNALLLGDSALYLCASSLASWTGDEQYFGPGTRLTVT.

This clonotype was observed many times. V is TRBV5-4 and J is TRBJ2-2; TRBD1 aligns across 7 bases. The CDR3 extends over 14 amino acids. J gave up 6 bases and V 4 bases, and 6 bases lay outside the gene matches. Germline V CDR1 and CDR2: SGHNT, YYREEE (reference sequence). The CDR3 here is CASSPIDRAGELFF. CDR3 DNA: TGTGCCAGCAGCCCCATAGACAGGGCCGGGGAGCTGTTTTTT.

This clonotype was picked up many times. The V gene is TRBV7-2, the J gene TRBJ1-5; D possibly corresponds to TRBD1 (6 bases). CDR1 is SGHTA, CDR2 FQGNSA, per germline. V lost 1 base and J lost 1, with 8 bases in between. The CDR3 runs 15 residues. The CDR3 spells CASSLVTGSNQPQHF. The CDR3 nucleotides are TGTGCCAGCAGCTTAGTAACAGGGAGCAATCAGCCCCAGCATTTT.

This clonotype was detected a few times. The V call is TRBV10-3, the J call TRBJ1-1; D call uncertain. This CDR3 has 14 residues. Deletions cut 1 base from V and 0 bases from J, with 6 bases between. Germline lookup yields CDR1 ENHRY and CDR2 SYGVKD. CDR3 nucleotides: TGTGCCATCAGTGAGTTTGAGATGAACACTGAAGCTTTCTTT. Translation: CAISEFEMNTEAFF.

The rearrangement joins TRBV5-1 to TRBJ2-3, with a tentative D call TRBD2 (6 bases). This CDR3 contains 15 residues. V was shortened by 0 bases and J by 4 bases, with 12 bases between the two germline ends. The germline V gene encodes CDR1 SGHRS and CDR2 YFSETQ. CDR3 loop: CASSLGGTGSDTQYF. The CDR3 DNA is TGCGCCAGCAGCTTGGGCGGGACGGGGTCAGATACGCAGTATTTT.

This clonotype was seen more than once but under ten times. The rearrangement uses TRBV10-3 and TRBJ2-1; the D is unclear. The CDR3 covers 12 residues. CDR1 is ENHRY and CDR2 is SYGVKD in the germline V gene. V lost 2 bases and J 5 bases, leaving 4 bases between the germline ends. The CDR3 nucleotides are TGTGCCATCAGTGAGACCCACAATGAGCAGTTCTTC. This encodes CAISETHNEQFF.

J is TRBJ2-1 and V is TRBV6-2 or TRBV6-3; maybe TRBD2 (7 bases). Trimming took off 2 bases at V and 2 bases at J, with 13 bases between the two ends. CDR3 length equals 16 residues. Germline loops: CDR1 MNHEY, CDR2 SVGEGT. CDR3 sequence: CASSYSSGGTYNEQFF. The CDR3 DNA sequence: TGTGCCAGCAGTTACAGTTCGGGGGGCACCTACAATGAGCAGTTCTTC.

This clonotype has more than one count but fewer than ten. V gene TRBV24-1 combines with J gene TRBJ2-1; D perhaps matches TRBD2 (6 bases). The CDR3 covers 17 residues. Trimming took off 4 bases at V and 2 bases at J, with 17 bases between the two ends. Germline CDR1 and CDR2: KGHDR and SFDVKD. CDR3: CATSDAGTFNTYNEQFF. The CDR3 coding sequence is TGTGCCACCAGTGACGCCGGGACTTTCAATACCTACAATGAGCAGTTCTTC.

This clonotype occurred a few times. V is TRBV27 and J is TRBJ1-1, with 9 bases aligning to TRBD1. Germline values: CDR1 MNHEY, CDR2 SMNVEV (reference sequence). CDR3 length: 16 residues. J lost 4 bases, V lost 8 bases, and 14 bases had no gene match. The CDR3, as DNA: TGTGCCAGCCACCCTCAGGGACAGGGATCGAGCACTGAAGCTTTCTTT. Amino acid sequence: CASHPQGQGSSTEAFF.

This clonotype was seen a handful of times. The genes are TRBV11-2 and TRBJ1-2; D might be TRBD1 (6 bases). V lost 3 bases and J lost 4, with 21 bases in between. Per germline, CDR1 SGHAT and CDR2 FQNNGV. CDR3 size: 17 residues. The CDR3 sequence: CASSLHYSRGWGYGYTF. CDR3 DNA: TGTGCCAGCAGCTTGCACTACTCCAGGGGATGGGGCTATGGCTACACCTTC.

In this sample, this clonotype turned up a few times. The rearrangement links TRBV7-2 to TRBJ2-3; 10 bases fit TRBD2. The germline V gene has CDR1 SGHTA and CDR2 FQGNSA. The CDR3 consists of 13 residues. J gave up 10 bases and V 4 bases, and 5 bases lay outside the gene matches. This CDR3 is CASSSSGSSAQYF. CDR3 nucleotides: TGTGCCAGCAGCTCTAGCGGGAGTAGCGCGCAGTATTTT.

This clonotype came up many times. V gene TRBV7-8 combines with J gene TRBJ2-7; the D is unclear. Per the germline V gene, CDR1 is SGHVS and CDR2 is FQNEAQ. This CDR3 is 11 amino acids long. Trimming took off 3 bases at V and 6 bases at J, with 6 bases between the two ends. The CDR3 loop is CASSFSSEQYF. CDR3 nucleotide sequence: TGTGCCAGCAGCTTTTCAAGCGAGCAGTACTTC.

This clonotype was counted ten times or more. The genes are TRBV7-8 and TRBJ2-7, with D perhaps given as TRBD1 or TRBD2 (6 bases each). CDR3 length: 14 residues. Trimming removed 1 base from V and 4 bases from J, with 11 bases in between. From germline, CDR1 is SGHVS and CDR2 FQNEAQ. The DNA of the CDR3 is TGTGCCAGCAGCTTAGAAACGGGGGCGTACGAGCAGTACTTC. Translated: CASSLETGAYEQYF.

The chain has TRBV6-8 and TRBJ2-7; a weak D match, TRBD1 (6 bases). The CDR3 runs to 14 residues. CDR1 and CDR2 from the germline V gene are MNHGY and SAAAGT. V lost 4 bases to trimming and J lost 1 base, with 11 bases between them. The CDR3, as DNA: TGTGCCAGCAGTTTTACGGACAGTTCCTACGAGCAGTACTTC. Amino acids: CASSFTDSSYEQYF.

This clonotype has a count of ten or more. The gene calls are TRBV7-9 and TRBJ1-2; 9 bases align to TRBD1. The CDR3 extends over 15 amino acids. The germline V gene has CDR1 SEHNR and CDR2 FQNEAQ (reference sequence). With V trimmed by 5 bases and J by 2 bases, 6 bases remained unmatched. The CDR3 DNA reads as TGTGCCAGCAGCGCCAACAGGGGGCTAAACTATGGCTACACCTTC. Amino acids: CASSANRGLNYGYTF.

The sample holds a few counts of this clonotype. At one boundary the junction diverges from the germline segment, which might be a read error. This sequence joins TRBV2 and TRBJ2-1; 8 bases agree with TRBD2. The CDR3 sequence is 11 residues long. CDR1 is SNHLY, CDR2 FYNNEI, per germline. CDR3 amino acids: CASSSGTSPYF. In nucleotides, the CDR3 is TGTGCCAGCAGTTCCGGGACTAGTCCATACTTC.

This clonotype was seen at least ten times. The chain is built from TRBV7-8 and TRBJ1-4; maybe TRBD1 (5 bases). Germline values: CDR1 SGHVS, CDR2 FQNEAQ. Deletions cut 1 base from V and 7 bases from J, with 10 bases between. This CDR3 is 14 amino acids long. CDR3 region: CASSLGGAGEKLFF. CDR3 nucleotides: TGTGCCAGCAGCTTAGGAGGGGCAGGTGAAAAACTGTTTTTT.

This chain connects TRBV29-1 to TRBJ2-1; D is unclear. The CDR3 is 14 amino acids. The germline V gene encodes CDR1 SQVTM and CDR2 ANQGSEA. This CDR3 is CSGRLGASYNEQFF. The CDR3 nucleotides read TGCAGTGGGCGTCTCGGTGCCTCCTACAATGAGCAGTTCTTC.

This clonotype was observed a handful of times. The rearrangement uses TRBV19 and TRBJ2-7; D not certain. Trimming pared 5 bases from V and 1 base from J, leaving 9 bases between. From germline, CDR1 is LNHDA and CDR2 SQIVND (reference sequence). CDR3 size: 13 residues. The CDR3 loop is CASSSWGSYEQYF. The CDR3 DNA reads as TGTGCCAGTAGTTCATGGGGTTCCTACGAGCAGTACTTC.

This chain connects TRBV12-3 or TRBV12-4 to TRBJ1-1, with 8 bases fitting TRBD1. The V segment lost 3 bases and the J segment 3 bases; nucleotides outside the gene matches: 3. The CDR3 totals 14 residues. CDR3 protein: CASSFNRGDTEAFF. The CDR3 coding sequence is TGTGCCAGCAGTTTCAACAGGGGGGACACTGAAGCTTTCTTT.